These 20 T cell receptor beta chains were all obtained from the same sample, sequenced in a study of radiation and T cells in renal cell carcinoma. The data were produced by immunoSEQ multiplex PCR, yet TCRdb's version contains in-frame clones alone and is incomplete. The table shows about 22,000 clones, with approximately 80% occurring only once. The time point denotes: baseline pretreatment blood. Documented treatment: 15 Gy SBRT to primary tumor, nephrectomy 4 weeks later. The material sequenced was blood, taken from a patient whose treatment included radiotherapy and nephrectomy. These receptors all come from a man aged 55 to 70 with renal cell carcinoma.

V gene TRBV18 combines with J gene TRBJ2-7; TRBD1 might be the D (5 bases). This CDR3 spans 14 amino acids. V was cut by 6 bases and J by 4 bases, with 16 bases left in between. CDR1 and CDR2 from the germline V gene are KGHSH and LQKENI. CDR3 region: CASSLQGTFYEQYF. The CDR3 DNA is TGTGCCAGCTCTCTGCAGGGTACGTTTTACGAGCAGTACTTC. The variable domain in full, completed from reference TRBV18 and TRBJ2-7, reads NAGVMQNPRHLVRRRGQEARLRCSPMKGHSHVYWYRQLPEEGLKFMVYLQKENIIDESGMPKERFSAEFPKEGPSILRIQQVVRGDSAAYFCASSLQGTFYEQYFGPGTRLTVT.

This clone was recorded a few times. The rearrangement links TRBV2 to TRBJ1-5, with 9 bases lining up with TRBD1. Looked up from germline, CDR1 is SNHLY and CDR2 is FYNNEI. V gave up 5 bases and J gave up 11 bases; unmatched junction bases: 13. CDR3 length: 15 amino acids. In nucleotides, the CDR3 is TGTGCCAGCAGTCCTTCGGACAGGGGAAGAGGGGCCCAGCATTTT. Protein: CASSPSDRGRGAQHF. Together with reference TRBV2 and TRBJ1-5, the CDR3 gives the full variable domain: EPEVTQTPSHQVTQMGQEVILRCVPISNHLYFYWYRQILGQKVEFLVSFYNNEISEKSEIFDDQFSVERPDGSNFTLKIRSTKLEDSAMYFCASSPSDRGRGAQHFGDGTRLSIL.

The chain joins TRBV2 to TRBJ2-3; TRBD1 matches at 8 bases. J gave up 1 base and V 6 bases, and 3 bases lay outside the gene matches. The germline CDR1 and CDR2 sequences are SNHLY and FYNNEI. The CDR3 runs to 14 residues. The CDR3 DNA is TGTGCCAGCAGGGTGACAGGGGGCACAGATACGCAGTATTTT. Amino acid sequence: CASRVTGGTDTQYF.

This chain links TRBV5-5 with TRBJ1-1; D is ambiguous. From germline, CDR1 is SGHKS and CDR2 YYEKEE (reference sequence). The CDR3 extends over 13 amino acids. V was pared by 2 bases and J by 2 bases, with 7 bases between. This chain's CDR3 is CASSFGANTEAFF. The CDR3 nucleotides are TGTGCCAGCAGCTTCGGTGCCAACACTGAAGCTTTCTTT.

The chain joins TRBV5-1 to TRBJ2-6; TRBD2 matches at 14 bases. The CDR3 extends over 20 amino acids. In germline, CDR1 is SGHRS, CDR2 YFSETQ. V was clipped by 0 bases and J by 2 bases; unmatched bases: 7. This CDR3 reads CASSLGTSGRRIAGANVLTF. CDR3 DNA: TGCGCCAGCAGCTTGGGGACTAGCGGGAGGAGGATCGCTGGGGCCAACGTCCTGACTTTC.

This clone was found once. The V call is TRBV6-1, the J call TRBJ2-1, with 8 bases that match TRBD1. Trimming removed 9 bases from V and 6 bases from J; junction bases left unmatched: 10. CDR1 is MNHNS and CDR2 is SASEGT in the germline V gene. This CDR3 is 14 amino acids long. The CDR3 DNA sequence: TGTGCCAGTGAACGGACAGGGATCAGCAATGAGCAGTTCTTC. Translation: CASERTGISNEQFF.

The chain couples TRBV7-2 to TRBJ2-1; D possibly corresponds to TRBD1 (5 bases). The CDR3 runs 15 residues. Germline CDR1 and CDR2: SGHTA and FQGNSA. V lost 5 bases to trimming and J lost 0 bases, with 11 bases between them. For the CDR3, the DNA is TGTGCCAGCAGCGTGGACATGAGCTCCTACAATGAGCAGTTCTTC. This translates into CASSVDMSSYNEQFF.

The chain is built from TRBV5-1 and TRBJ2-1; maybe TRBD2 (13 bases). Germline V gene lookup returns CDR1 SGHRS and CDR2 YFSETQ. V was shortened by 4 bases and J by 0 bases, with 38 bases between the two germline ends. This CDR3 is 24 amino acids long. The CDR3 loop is CASSLPGQGASRRTSGSSYNEQFF. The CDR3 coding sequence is TGCGCCAGCAGCCTGCCGGGACAGGGGGCCTCCAGGAGGACTAGCGGGAGCTCCTACAATGAGCAGTTCTTC.

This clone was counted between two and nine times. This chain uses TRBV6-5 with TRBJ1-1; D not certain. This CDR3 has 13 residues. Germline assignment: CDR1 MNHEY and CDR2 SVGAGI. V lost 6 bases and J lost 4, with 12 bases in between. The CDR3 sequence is CASRGLGSTEAFF. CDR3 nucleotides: TGTGCCAGCAGAGGCCTGGGGAGCACTGAAGCTTTCTTT.

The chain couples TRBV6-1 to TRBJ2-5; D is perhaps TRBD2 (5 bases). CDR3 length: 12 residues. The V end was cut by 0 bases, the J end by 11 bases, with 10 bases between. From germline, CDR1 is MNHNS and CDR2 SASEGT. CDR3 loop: CASSEAGREQYF. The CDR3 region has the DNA TGTGCCAGCAGTGAAGCGGGTAGGGAGCAGTACTTC.

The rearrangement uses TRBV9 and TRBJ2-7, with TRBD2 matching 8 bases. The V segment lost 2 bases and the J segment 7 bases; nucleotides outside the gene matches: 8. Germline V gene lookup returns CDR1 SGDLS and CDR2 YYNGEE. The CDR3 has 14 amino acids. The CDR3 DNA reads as TGTGCCAGCAGCGTCACTGGGACTAGTAGGGAGCAGTACTTC. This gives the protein CASSVTGTSREQYF.

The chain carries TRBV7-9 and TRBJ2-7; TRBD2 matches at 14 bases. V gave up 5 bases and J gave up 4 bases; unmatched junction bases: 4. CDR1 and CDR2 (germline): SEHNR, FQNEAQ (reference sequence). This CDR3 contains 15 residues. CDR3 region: CASSPRLAGGYEQYF. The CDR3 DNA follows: TGTGCCAGCAGCCCAAGACTAGCGGGAGGGTACGAGCAGTACTTC.

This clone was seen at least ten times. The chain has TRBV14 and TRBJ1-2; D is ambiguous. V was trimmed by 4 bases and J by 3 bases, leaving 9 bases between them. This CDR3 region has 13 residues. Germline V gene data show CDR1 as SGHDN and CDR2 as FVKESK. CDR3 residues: CASSPQPDYGYTF. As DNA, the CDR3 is TGTGCCAGCAGCCCCCAGCCGGACTATGGCTACACCTTC.

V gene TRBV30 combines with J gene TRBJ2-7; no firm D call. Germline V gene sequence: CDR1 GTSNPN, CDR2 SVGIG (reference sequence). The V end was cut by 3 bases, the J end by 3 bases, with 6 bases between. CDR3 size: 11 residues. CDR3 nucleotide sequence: TGTGCCTGGAGGGGTTACTACGAGCAGTACTTC. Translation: CAWRGYYEQYF.

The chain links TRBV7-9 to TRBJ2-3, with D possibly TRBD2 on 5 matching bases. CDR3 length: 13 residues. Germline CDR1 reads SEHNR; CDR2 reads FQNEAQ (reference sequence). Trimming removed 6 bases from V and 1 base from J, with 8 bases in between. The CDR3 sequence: CASRRAGTDTQYF. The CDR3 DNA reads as TGTGCCAGCAGGCGGGCCGGCACAGATACGCAGTATTTT. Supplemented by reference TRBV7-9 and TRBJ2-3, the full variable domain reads DTGVSQNPRHKITKRGQNVTFRCDPISEHNRLYWYRQTLGQGPEFLTYFQNEAQLEKSRLLSDRFSAERPKGSFSTLEIQRTEQGDSAMYLCASRRAGTDTQYFGPGTRLTVL.

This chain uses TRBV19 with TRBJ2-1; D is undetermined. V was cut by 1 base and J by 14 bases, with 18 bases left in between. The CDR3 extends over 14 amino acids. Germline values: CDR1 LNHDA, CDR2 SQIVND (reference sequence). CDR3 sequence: CASSIGDATSEEFF. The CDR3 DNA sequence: TGTGCCAGTAGTATAGGGGATGCGACGTCAGAAGAGTTCTTC.

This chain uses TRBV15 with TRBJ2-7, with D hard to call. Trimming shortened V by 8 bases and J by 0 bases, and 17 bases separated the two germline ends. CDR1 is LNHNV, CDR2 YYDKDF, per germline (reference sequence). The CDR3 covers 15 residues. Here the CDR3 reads CATSQDLRVSYEQYF. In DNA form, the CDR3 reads TGTGCCACCTCCCAAGACCTTCGGGTCTCCTACGAGCAGTACTTC.

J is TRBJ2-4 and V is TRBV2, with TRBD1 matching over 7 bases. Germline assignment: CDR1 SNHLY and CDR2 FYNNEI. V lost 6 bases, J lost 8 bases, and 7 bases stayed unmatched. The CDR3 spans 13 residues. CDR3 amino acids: CASSLNRGDIQYF. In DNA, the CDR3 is TGTGCCAGCAGCTTAAACAGGGGAGACATTCAGTACTTC.

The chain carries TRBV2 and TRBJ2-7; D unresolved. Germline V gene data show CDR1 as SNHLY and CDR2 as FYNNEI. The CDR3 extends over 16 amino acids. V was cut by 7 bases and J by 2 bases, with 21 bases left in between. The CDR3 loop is CASIHRYQAGTYEQYF. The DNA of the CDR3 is TGTGCCAGCATACATCGTTACCAGGCAGGCACCTACGAGCAGTACTTC. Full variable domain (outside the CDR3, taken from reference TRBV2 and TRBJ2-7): EPEVTQTPSHQVTQMGQEVILRCVPISNHLYFYWYRQILGQKVEFLVSFYNNEISEKSEIFDDQFSVERPDGSNFTLKIRSTKLEDSAMYFCASIHRYQAGTYEQYFGPGTRLTVT.

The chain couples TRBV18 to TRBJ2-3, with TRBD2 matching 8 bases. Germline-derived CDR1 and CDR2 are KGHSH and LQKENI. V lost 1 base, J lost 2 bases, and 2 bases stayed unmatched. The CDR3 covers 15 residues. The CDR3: CASSPRREATDTQYF. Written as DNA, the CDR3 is TGTGCCAGCTCACCACGGCGGGAGGCCACAGATACGCAGTATTTT.